This T cell receptor (beta chain) is drawn from a study of blood T cell repertoires in COVID-19. Overall study: Sample material is recorded as cDNA or gDNA derived from T cells, B-cell-depleted T cells, or PBMCs.

Original data processing: The authors estimated nucleated cell counts from reference gene primer amplification. Some clones are missing from TCRdb's copy, which holds only in-frame ones; the method was immunoSEQ multiplex PCR. Clone size and the V and J calls come from that table; the DNA yielded D and trimming. The sample lists more than 300,000 clones, about 85% occurring once. The CDR3 sequence is 17 residues long. CDR1 is WNHNN and CDR2 is SYGVQD in the germline V gene (reference sequence). Germline trimming cut 4 bases from V and 2 bases from J; bases unmatched to any gene: 10. This clone has just one count.

The sample comprised PBMCs or T cells enriched from blood (not recorded which). The receptor was derived from a woman in her thirties who had recovered from COVID-19. The rearrangement uses TRBV10-1 and TRBJ2-2; 7 bases line up with TRBD1. CDR3 region: CASSGPPGQTNTGELFF. CDR3 bases: TGCGCCAGCAGTGGGCCTCCGGGACAGACAAACACCGGGGAGCTGTTTTTT.